This TCR beta chain was sequenced during a study of CD8 T cells in ankylosing spondylitis. Notes on the study in general: One TCR beta motif, made up of under ten highly homologous variants, appeared characteristic of ankylosing spondylitis blood.

Per germline, CDR1 SGHRS and CDR2 YFSETQ. The CDR3 has 15 amino acids. Trimming removed 4 bases from V and 5 bases from J, with 18 bases in between. TCRdb used MiXCR to reprocess the 5' RACE reads, holding one entry per CDR3 protein. The sample consists of about 540,000 distinct CDR3 sequences, about 12% of them appearing once. About this clonotype itself: Its antigen remains unknown.

This sequence originates from a male donor with ankylosing spondylitis. This sequence joins TRBV5-1 and TRBJ1-2; a weak D match, TRBD1 (6 bases). Sequencing was carried out using blood, either unsorted or a sorted T cell fraction (not recorded which). CDR3 region: CASSPGGTWEYGYTF. DNA of the CDR3: TGCGCCAGCAGCCCTGGAGGGACATGGGAATATGGCTACACCTTC.